The 21 T cell receptor beta chains below come from one sample, sequenced in a study of CD4 T cells in relation to SARS-CoV-2 and coronaviruses. Method: immunoSEQ multiplex PCR; TCRdb's copy keeps in-frame clones and lacks some. The sample holds just over 35,000 clones, 77% seen once. These receptors lack a known antigen. The sequencing input was memory CD4+ T cells from PBMCs, cultured in vitro. Source of these receptors: an adult with COVID-19.

The chain is built from TRBV7-9 and TRBJ2-1; 8 positions match TRBD2. Trimming cost V 5 bases and J 0 bases; bases outside gene matches: 6. CDR3 size: 16 residues. Germline CDR1 and CDR2: SEHNR and FQNEAQ (reference sequence). DNA of the CDR3: TGTGCCAGCAGCGAGAGCGGGGGACACTCCTACAATGAGCAGTTCTTC. Amino acids: CASSESGGHSYNEQFF.

This rearrangement joins TRBV23-1 to TRBJ1-2, with TRBD1 matching over 9 bases. TRBV23-1 has ORF status, its function being uncertain. The ends lost 3 bases at V and 8 bases at J; junction bases unmatched: 19. The CDR3 runs 18 residues. Written as DNA, the CDR3 is TGCGCCAGCAGTCACGAAGACCGGGACAGGGCTCAAAATGGGGGCTACACCTTC. Its translation is CASSHEDRDRAQNGGYTF.

The rearrangement joins TRBV5-1 to TRBJ2-1; D is possibly TRBD2 (5 bases). The germline V gene has CDR1 SGHRS and CDR2 YFSETQ. The CDR3 loop spans 16 amino acids. V was cut by 6 bases and J by 2 bases, with 18 bases left in between. The CDR3, as DNA: TGCGCCAGCAAACGCTCTGGAGTCGGGGCCTACAATGAGCAGTTCTTC. It is translated as CASKRSGVGAYNEQFF. Based on the CDR3 plus reference TRBV5-1 and TRBJ2-1, the full variable domain is KAGVTQTPRYLIKTRGQQVTLSCSPISGHRSVSWYQQTPGQGLQFLFEYFSETQRNKGNFPGRFSGRQFSNSRSEMNVSTLELGDSALYLCASKRSGVGAYNEQFFGPGTRLTVL.

V is TRBV7-8 and J is TRBJ1-5, with D unresolved. This CDR3 is 12 amino acids long. V lost 5 bases and J lost 4, with 6 bases in between. Per germline, CDR1 SGHVS and CDR2 FQNEAQ. The CDR3 bases are TGTGCCAGCAGCCGAGTGAATCAGCCCCAGCATTTT. Amino acids: CASSRVNQPQHF.

The CDR3 sequence is CASSLGQGPNEQYF. The CDR3 nucleotides are TGTGCCAGCAGTTTAGGACAGGGTCCCAACGAGCAGTACTTC. The J gene is TRBJ2-7, the V gene TRBV28, with 8 positions matching TRBD1. CDR1 and CDR2 from the germline V gene are MDHEN and SYDVKM. The CDR3 consists of 14 residues. Trimming cost V 2 bases and J 5 bases; bases outside gene matches: 5.

This chain links TRBV3-1 (or the pseudogene TRBV3-2) with TRBJ1-1; possibly TRBD1 for D (6 bases). Germline CDR1 and CDR2: LGHDT and YNNKEL (reference sequence). The CDR3 extends over 17 amino acids. V gave up 4 bases and J gave up 4 bases, with 22 bases separating them. DNA of the CDR3: TGTGCCAGCAGCCCAAATAGAGTAACAGGGTCTGGCACTGAAGCTTTCTTT. Amino acids: CASSPNRVTGSGTEAFF.

V usage is TRBV12-3 or TRBV12-4 and J usage is TRBJ2-4; 9 positions match TRBD1. Unmatched junction bases numbered 5, after V lost 5 bases and J lost 9 bases. The length of the CDR3 is 13 residues. The CDR3 DNA sequence: TGTGCCAGCAGTGTCACAGGGGGCGGCATTCAGTACTTC. The encoded protein is CASSVTGGGIQYF.

The chain employs TRBV5-4 and TRBJ1-2; D gene ambiguous. The germline gives CDR1 SGHNT, CDR2 YYREEE (reference sequence). The V end was cut by 4 bases, the J end by 2 bases, with 12 bases between. The CDR3 has 14 amino acids. CDR3 region: CASSPDGLNYGYTF. CDR3 nucleotides: TGTGCCAGCAGCCCGGACGGACTGAACTATGGCTACACCTTC. Supplemented by reference TRBV5-4 and TRBJ1-2, the full variable domain reads ETGVTQSPTHLIKTRGQQVTLRCSSQSGHNTVSWYQQALGQGPQFIFQYYREEENGRGNFPPRFSGLQFPNYSSELNVNALELDDSALYLCASSPDGLNYGYTFGSGTRLTVV.

This CDR3 is CASSPSGRENTEAFF. CDR3 bases: TGTGCCAGCAGCCCGAGCGGCAGGGAGAACACTGAAGCTTTCTTT. This chain joins TRBV7-8 and TRBJ1-1, with a weak D call TRBD1 (5 bases). Germline values: CDR1 SGHVS, CDR2 FQNEAQ. V was pared by 5 bases and J by 1 base, with 14 bases between. CDR3 size: 15 residues.

This clone was found a few times. The rearrangement uses TRBV19 and TRBJ1-6; a possible D gene is TRBD1 (5 bases). Germline CDR1 is LNHDA and CDR2 is SQIVND (reference sequence). The CDR3 extends over 16 amino acids. V lost 7 bases and J 2 bases, leaving 15 bases between the germline ends. Written as DNA, the CDR3 is TGTGCCAGTAAATCGGGACCGCACGCCTATAATTCACCCCTCCACTTT. Encoded protein: CASKSGPHAYNSPLHF.

The rearrangement joins TRBV2 to TRBJ2-3, with 12 bases fitting TRBD2. Trimming took 6 bases from V and 5 from J; bases not matched to a gene: 6. CDR1 and CDR2 (germline): SNHLY, FYNNEI. The CDR3 has 15 amino acids. The chain's CDR3 is CASRTAGLAGDTQYF. CDR3 bases: TGTGCCAGCAGAACAGCGGGACTAGCGGGAGATACGCAGTATTTT.

This sequence joins TRBV3-1 (or the pseudogene TRBV3-2) and TRBJ2-7; TRBD2 matches 11 bases. Germline V gene data show CDR1 as LGHDT and CDR2 as YNNKEL (reference sequence). The CDR3 loop spans 14 amino acids. Trimming removed 4 bases from V and 6 bases from J; junction bases left unmatched: 5. The CDR3 region is CASSPGGLAGEQYF. CDR3 DNA sequence: TGTGCCAGCAGCCCTGGAGGACTAGCGGGCGAGCAGTACTTC.

Written as DNA, the CDR3 is TGTGCCAGTAGTACGTCCCCACCGCGACAGGCCGGGACAGAGCAGTACTTC. It specifies CASSTSPPRQAGTEQYF. The chain carries TRBV19 and TRBJ2-7; possible D gene TRBD1, 6 bases. Germline V gives CDR1 LNHDA, CDR2 SQIVND (reference sequence). The CDR3 is made up of 17 amino acids. Trimming removed 4 bases from V and 7 bases from J, with 26 bases in between.

The CDR3 DNA is TGTGCCACCGAGGACAGTACAGATACGCAGTATTTT. It translates to CATEDSTDTQYF. The chain uses TRBV10-3 and TRBJ2-3; the D gene is possibly TRBD1 (6 bases). V lost 10 bases and J 3 bases, leaving 11 bases between the germline ends. The germline CDR1 and CDR2 sequences are ENHRY and SYGVKD. The CDR3 is made up of 12 amino acids.

This chain uses TRBV7-9 with TRBJ2-1; no clear D gene. CDR1 is SEHNR and CDR2 is FQNEAQ in the germline V gene (reference sequence). Deletions cut 8 bases from V and 4 bases from J, with 6 bases between. The CDR3 spans 11 residues. The CDR3 bases are TGTGCCAGCCGGCGGTACAATGAGCAGTTCTTC. Translated: CASRRYNEQFF.

This clone was detected only a few times. The rearrangement uses TRBV19 and TRBJ1-1; D remains ambiguous. Trimming took off 3 bases at V and 0 bases at J, with 5 bases between the two ends. CDR1 is LNHDA, CDR2 SQIVND, per germline (reference sequence). This CDR3 has 13 amino acids. CDR3: CASSIVVNTEAFF. CDR3 bases: TGTGCCAGTAGTATTGTGGTGAACACTGAAGCTTTCTTT. Combining the CDR3 with reference TRBV19 and TRBJ1-1 gives the whole variable domain DGGITQSPKYLFRKEGQNVTLSCEQNLNHDAMYWYRQDPGQGLRLIYYSQIVNDFQKGDIAEGYSVSREKKESFPLTVTSAQKNPTAFYLCASSIVVNTEAFFGQGTRLTVV.

The V gene is TRBV19, the J gene TRBJ1-1; D unresolved. With 0 bases removed from V and 1 base from J, the gap between germline ends came to 6 bases. Germline V CDR1 and CDR2: LNHDA, SQIVND (reference sequence). The CDR3 extends over 14 amino acids. The CDR3 DNA reads as TGTGCCAGTAGTATAGAGGGCCAGAACACTGAAGCTTTCTTT. Translating gives CASSIEGQNTEAFF.

The chain recombines TRBV18 with TRBJ1-6; 11 positions match TRBD1. The CDR3 loop spans 15 amino acids. The germline V gene encodes CDR1 KGHSH and CDR2 LQKENI. J lost 8 bases, V lost 6 bases, and 6 bases had no gene match. The CDR3 reads CASSWTGGEDSPLHF. The CDR3 bases are TGTGCCAGCTCTTGGACAGGGGGCGAGGATTCACCCCTCCACTTT.

J is TRBJ2-4 and V is TRBV6-5; possibly TRBD1 or TRBD2 for D (6 bases each). V dropped 4 bases and J dropped 7 bases, with 14 bases sitting between them. There are 14 residues in the CDR3. From germline, CDR1 is MNHEY and CDR2 SVGAGI. This chain's CDR3 is CASSFQGGHNIQYF. Written as DNA, the CDR3 is TGTGCCAGCAGTTTCCAAGGGGGGCACAACATTCAGTACTTC.

This chain joins TRBV10-3 and TRBJ2-5; 13 nucleotides align to TRBD2. CDR1 ENHRY and CDR2 SYGVKD come from the germline V gene. The CDR3 spans 18 residues. The V segment lost 6 bases and the J segment 3 bases; nucleotides outside the gene matches: 13. CDR3 sequence (DNA): TGTGCCATCAGCGTCGGGACTATGGGGACTAGCGGGAAAGAGACCCAGTACTTC. It is translated as CAISVGTMGTSGKETQYF.

The chain links TRBV5-1 to TRBJ1-3; D is perhaps TRBD1 (6 bases). The germline V gene encodes CDR1 SGHRS and CDR2 YFSETQ. The CDR3 extends over 16 amino acids. V lost 4 bases and J 3 bases, leaving 17 bases between the germline ends. This chain's CDR3 is CASSPNTGFVGNTIYF. CDR3 bases: TGCGCCAGCAGCCCAAATACAGGGTTTGTTGGAAACACCATATATTTT.